This T cell receptor beta chain was found in a study of cytomegalovirus exposure and HLA in healthy donors (dated by TCRdb to about 2017). Regarding the complete study: According to an earlier analysis of 587 of the donors, some 180 million T cells yielded 90 million to 130 million unique TCR beta sequences and approximately 300 Gb of sequence data. The number of donors typed differed by locus, with about 629-640 for A, B, C, DRB1 and DQB1, more than 500 for DQA1, 606 for DPA1, and under 490 for DPB1. Every repertoire in the discovery cohort had been generated on one and the same sequencing platform. High-throughput TCR immunosequencing, statistical association of individual TCRs with disease status, and machine learning were combined to predict cytomegalovirus infection status. A later analysis re-examined previously published TCR beta repertoires from just over 650 donors and added high-resolution HLA genotyping to investigate patterns of TCR occurrence. HLA typing included class I and class II loci at four-digit resolution. Donor age, sex, ethnicity and CMV serostatus were compiled alongside the repertoire data. Among some 410 genotyped donors of the cohort, an average of approximately 240,000 unique TCR beta nucleotide sequences was sequenced per donor, of which about 20% were non-productive. In a later genetic analysis, genome-wide SNP genotypes for about three fifths of the roughly 670 donors were used, and that subset was treated as a discovery cohort. Of the 300 to 500 genotyped donors, 65% to 90% were placed in the genetic ancestry cluster associated with self-reported Caucasian donors. Rather than drawing on any new phenotypic data, the later analysis identified candidate immune exposures from TCR beta sequences and the way those sequences occurred across donors. Along with the roughly 670-subject first cohort, a separate validation cohort of 120 different subjects was used. The study aimed to test whether signatures of past pathogen exposure could be identified by cataloging public T cell receptors. An early release that covered about 600 HLA-typed donors contained about 290 gigabases of sequencing data and around 85 million unique TCR sequences. An earlier analysis of roughly 600 of the donors used high-throughput TCR beta sequencing to judge whether each TCR beta V gene segment behaved as functional or pseudogenic. Because of strong linkage in the cohort, roughly five DR-DQ haplotypes were treated as single units for association and clustering. Using immunosequencing, the study profiled T cell repertoires from about 610 subjects and related those repertoires to cytomegalovirus serostatus.

From its cysteine to its phenylalanine, the CDR3 spans 13 amino acids. Here the CDR3 DNA is all that survives: 39 bases in frame from base 1. CDR1 SGHAT and CDR2 FQNNGV are derived from the germline V gene. Overall study outcomes, separate from this receptor: A further reported finding was that TCR beta sequences accurately predicted the HLA-A and HLA-B alleles for most subjects in the first cohort. A later analysis associated 16,951 TCR beta sequences with specific HLA alleles at a false discovery rate of 0.05. Linkage disequilibrium might explain the correlated functional status among segregating V segments, but an unknown experimental factor could not be ruled out. While some public TCRs were present in many individuals, most TCR sequences turned up only very rarely across donors. The study listed 164 TCR beta chains as associated with cytomegalovirus. A few of the identified cytomegalovirus-associated TCR beta chains were confirmed in vitro to be specific for cytomegalovirus antigens. Some IMGT-functional V segments, including TRBV6-2 and TRBV6-3, could not be distinguished by the 87-base-pair reads and were therefore excluded. The sequencing pipeline was judged likely to have produced a cluster of highly shared sequence variants as a technical artifact. Presence/absence analyses assumed roughly uniform sequencing depth across donors, an assumption that may not hold. Because counts were too low, around 18 rarely observed V segments, including chromosome 9 orphons, were left out of the earlier analysis of several hundred of the donors. In a later genetic analysis, a missense DCLRE1C variant was associated with V-gene and J-gene trimming of TCR beta chains, and the association was replicated in an independent cohort. A later analysis found that HLA-associated TCR beta chains were more clonally expanded and had lower generation probabilities than equally common non-associated chains. The authors suggested that the approach could potentially be generalized to other disease states and immunological phenotypes. The classifier was reported to diagnose cytomegalovirus status with high specificity and sensitivity in both the original and validation cohorts. In an earlier analysis of 587 of the donors, most TCR beta V segments appeared in productive rearrangements about 90% or about 30% of the time, broadly matching IMGT annotations. CMV serostatus was the only immune exposure information available for the cohort. The cohort was sequenced for TCR beta chains only, and without alpha or paired-chain data the features that could be detected were limited. In a later genetic analysis, fewer N-insertions in productive TCRs were reported among donors in an Asian-associated ancestry cluster than the approximately 710-donor mean. Most CMV-associated TCR beta chains appeared to be HLA-restricted in a later analysis, and the HLA associations seemed to be driven largely by CMV exposure. Assigning TCR associations to individual alleles was difficult when HLA alleles, especially DR and DQ, strongly co-occurred. Because HLA typing was unavailable for some donors at each locus, only the typed subset was used in association tests. According to a later analysis, parvovirus B19, influenza, CMV and Epstein-Barr virus appeared linked to several top co-occurrence clusters. In a later analysis, TCR association rates were found to vary across HLA loci, with the most associated TCRs seen for DRB1 alleles and the fewest for HLA-C alleles.

The cohort consisted of 600 to 750 healthy bone marrow donors. Cohort members were all nominally healthy when sampled, although unrecorded immune exposures were likely present. The donor tested CMV seronegative and was one of the 352 seronegative cohort members. A peripheral blood sample was provided by each donor, and peripheral blood mononuclear cells were used for TCR beta sequencing. The Qiagen DNeasy Blood Extraction Kit was used to extract genomic DNA from the blood cell samples. The library was obtained by the immunoSEQ multiplex PCR assay. For the multiplex PCR, a mixture combining 60 forward primers for TCR Vbeta segments and 13 reverse primers for TCR Jbeta segments was used. A multiplex PCR assay on genomic DNA amplified the CDR3 region of rearranged TCR beta genes. Amplified TCR beta libraries were sequenced as 87-base-pair reads on the Illumina HiSeq System. From the authors' description of their analysis: Across the 700 or so repertoires, a later analysis counted around 80 million unique TCR beta chains, approximately 10 million of which were shared by at least two donors. To remove PCR and sequencing errors, raw reads were error-corrected and collapsed into unique sequences using a nearest-neighbor algorithm that merged closely related sequences. Alignment of CDR3 sequences to IMGT reference sequences was used to assign V, D and J gene segments. Each retained sequence needed at least a six-nucleotide match to both a V gene segment and a J gene segment. Rearrangements were classified as productive when the CDR3 lacked stop codons and remained in frame with V and J, and all other rearrangements were classified as non-productive. Following IMGT convention, CDR3 was defined as the stretch from the second conserved V-encoded cysteine to the conserved J-encoded phenylalanine. The earlier analysis of 450 to 750 of the donors excluded any sequence lacking an unambiguous match to a single V gene segment. In an earlier analysis of several hundred of the donors, V segments were called functional above 56.7% productive rearrangements and were called segregating when the between-donor standard deviation exceeded 5%. A statistical classification framework was developed to diagnose cytomegalovirus status using the catalog of TCR beta chain sequences. In a later analysis, V and J genes were assigned by comparing TCR nucleotide sequences against IMGT/GENE-DB human TR gene sequences. A later analysis assigned CDR3 sequences and most-parsimonious VDJ recombination scenarios with the TCRdist pipeline. In a later analysis, every TCR beta chain was defined by the combination of its CDR3 amino acid sequence and its V-gene family, and reads without a unique V-gene family were dropped. A later analysis removed several hundred highly shared, low-generation-probability nucleotide sequences to deal with suspected cross-contamination and a sequencing artifact. In a later analysis, a clonal expansion index was calculated for each public chain from normalized within-repertoire ranks of inferred template counts. A later analysis computed generation probabilities with a VDJ recombination model fitted to out-of-frame rearrangements, and checked the results against IGoR. In a later analysis, TCR-TCR, TCR-HLA and TCR-CMV co-occurrence was scored with hypergeometric tests, and a repertoire-size bias correction was applied to TCR pairs. A later analysis estimated false discovery rates by permuting HLA or CMV assignments 20 times. In a later analysis, co-occurring TCRs were grouped using DBSCAN, and TCRdist sequence similarity was added for clustering within HLA-allele-positive subsets. For co-occurrence clustering, repertoires with fewer than 30,000 or more than 120,000 public chains were excluded, along with four or five repertoires with anomalous nucleotide sharing. TCRdb's version of the immuneACCESS table is confined to in-frame rearrangements and falls short of the full clone set. An unresolved V gene accounts for under half of the shortfall where checked; the remainder is of unknown origin. Clone size and the V and J calls come from that table; the DNA yielded D and trimming. For this sample there are 35,000 to 55,000 clones; around three quarters appear just once. Together, the top ten hold roughly 1.5% of the sample.

As to this clone: Its recognized antigen is unknown. The sample holds no much larger clone one base away, and base qualities are not on file.

The chain links TRBV11-2 with TRBJ2-5; 7 of the junction bases match TRBD1. The DNA matches TRBJ2-7 better at its end, which makes the J call doubtful. The specimen was PBMCs. This TCR was sampled from a man aged 25 to 40 in good health and CMV-seronegative. The CDR3 is CASSPTGAYEQYF. Read as DNA, the sequence is TGTGCCAGCAGCCCTACAGGGGCCTACGAGCAGTACTTC.